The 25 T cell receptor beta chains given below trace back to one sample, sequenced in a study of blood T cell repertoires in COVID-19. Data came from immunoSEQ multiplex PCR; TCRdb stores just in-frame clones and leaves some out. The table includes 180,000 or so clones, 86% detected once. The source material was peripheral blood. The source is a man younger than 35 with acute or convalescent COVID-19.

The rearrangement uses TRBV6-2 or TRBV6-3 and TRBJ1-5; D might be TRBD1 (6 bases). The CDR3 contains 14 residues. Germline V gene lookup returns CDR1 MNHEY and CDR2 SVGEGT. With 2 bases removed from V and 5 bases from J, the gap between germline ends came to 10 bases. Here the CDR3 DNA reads TGTGCCAGCAGTTACACCAGGGGCCATCAGCCCCAGCATTTT. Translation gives CASSYTRGHQPQHF.

CDR3 nucleotide sequence: TGTGCCAGCAGCCCAAGGGGACTGACAACCTACGAGCAGTACTTC. Its translation: CASSPRGLTTYEQYF. The rearrangement links TRBV3-1 (or the pseudogene TRBV3-2) to TRBJ2-7, with D perhaps matching TRBD2 (6 bases). The ends were cut back, 4 bases at V and 2 bases at J, with 15 bases in the middle. This CDR3 contains 15 residues. Germline-derived CDR1 and CDR2 are LGHDT and YNNKEL (reference sequence).

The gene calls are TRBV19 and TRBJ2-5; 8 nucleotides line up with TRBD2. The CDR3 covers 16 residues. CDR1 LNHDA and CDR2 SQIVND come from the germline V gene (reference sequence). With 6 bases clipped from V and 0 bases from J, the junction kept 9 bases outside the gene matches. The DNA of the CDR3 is TGTGCCAGTAGGGGACTCGGCGGGGGGAACCAAGAGACCCAGTACTTC. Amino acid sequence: CASRGLGGGNQETQYF.

The CDR3 here is CASSKRTSGGAGANVLTF. CDR3 in DNA: TGTGCCAGCAGCAAAAGGACTAGCGGGGGAGCTGGGGCCAACGTCCTGACTTTC. The J gene is TRBJ2-6, the V gene TRBV7-8; 13 nucleotides match TRBD2. V gave up 5 bases and J gave up 2 bases; unmatched junction bases: 6. The CDR3 totals 18 residues. Germline V lookup: CDR1 SGHVS, CDR2 FQNEAQ. Supplemented by reference TRBV7-8 and TRBJ2-6, the full variable domain reads GAGVSQSPRYKVAKRGQDVALRCDPISGHVSLFWYQQALGQGPEFLTYFQNEAQLDKSGLPSDRFFAERPEGSVSTLKIQRTQQEDSAVYLCASSKRTSGGAGANVLTFGAGSRLTVL.

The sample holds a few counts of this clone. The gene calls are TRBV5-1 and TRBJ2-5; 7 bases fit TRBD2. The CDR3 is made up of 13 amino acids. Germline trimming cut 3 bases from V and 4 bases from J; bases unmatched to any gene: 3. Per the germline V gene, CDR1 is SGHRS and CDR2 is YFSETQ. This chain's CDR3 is CASSSGGGETQYF. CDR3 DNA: TGCGCCAGCAGCTCGGGGGGAGGAGAGACCCAGTACTTC.

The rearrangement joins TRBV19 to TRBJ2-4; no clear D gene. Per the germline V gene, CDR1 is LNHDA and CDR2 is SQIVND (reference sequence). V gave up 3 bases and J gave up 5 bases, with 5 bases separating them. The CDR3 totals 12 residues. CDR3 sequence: CASSIRENIQYF. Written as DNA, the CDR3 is TGTGCCAGTAGTATTCGGGAAAACATTCAGTACTTC.

The CDR3 region has the DNA TGTGCCAGCAGCGCTGGGGGCTCGGGGAACTATGGCTACACCTTC. Translation gives CASSAGGSGNYGYTF. This chain uses TRBV27 with TRBJ1-2, with a weak D call TRBD1 (6 bases). V was shortened by 6 bases and J by 2 bases, with 16 bases between the two germline ends. Per germline, CDR1 MNHEY and CDR2 SMNVEV (reference sequence). This CDR3 has 15 amino acids.

The CDR3 DNA reads TGTGCCAGCACCCTACTCGAGACAGGCCTACTGTTTTTT. Amino acid sequence: CASTLLETGLLFF. The gene calls are TRBV6-5 and TRBJ1-4, with a tentative D call TRBD1 (6 bases). V lost 7 bases and J 13 bases, leaving 19 bases between the germline ends. The germline V gene encodes CDR1 MNHEY and CDR2 SVGAGI. The CDR3 is made up of 13 amino acids.

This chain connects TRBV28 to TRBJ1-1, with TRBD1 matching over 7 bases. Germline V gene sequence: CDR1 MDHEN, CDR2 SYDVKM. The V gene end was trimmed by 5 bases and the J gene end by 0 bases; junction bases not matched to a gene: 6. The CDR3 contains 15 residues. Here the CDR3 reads CASSQGTVMNTEAFF. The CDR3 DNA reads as TGTGCCAGCAGTCAAGGGACAGTAATGAACACTGAAGCTTTCTTT.

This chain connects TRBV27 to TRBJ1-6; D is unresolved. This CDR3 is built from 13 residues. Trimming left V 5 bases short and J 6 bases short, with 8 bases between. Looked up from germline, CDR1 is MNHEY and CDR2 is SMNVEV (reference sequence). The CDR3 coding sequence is TGTGCCAGCAGTATACAACGTAATTCACCCCTCCACTTT. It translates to CASSIQRNSPLHF.

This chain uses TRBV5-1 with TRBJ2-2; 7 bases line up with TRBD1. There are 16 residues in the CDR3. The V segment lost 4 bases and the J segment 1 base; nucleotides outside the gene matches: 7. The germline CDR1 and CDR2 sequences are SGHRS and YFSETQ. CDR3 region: CASSQGRQGNTGELFF. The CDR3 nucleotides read TGCGCCAGCAGCCAGGGTAGACAGGGGAACACCGGGGAGCTGTTTTTT.

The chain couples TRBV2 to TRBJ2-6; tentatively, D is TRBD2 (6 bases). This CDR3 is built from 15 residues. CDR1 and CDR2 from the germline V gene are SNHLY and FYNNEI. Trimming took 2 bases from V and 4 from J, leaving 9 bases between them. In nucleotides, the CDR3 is TGTGCCAGCAGTGAATCGGGGGTCGGGGCCAACGTCCTGACTTTC. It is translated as CASSESGVGANVLTF. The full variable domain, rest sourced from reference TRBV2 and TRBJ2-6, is EPEVTQTPSHQVTQMGQEVILRCVPISNHLYFYWYRQILGQKVEFLVSFYNNEISEKSEIFDDQFSVERPDGSNFTLKIRSTKLEDSAMYFCASSESGVGANVLTFGAGSRLTVL.

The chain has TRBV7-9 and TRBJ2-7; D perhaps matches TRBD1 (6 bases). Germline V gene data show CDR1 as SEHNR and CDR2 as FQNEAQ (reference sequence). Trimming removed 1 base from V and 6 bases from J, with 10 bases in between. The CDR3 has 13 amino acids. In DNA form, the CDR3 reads TGTGCCAGCAGCTTAGGGCCAGGGGCCGAGCAGTACGTC. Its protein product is CASSLGPGAEQYV.

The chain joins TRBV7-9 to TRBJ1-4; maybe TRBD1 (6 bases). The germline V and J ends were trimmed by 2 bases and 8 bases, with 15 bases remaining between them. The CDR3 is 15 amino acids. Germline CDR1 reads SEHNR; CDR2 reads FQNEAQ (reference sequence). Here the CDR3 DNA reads TGTGCCAGCAGCTTACGTCTGGGGCAGGGGGAAAAACTGTTTTTT. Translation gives CASSLRLGQGEKLFF.

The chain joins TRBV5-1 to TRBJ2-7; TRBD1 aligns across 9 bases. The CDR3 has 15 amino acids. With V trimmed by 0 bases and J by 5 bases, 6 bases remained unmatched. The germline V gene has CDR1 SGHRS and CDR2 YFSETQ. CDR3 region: CASSLVQRTGDEQYF. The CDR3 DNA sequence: TGCGCCAGCAGCTTGGTACAAAGGACAGGGGACGAGCAGTACTTC.

The CDR3 DNA reads as TGTGCCAGCAGCAACAGCGGGGCCAGCTCCTACAATGAGCAGTTCTTC. This translates into CASSNSGASSYNEQFF. The gene calls are TRBV11-2 and TRBJ2-1; 7 nucleotides agree with TRBD2. The CDR3 covers 16 residues. The V segment lost 5 bases and the J segment 0 bases; nucleotides outside the gene matches: 7. Germline assignment: CDR1 SGHAT and CDR2 FQNNGV.

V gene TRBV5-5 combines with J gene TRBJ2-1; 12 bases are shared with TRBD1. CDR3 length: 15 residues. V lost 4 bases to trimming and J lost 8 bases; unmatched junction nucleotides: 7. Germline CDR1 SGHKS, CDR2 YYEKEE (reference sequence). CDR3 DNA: TGTGCCAGCAGCCCGGGACAGGGGGCGGTGGATGAGCAGTTCTTC. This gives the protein CASSPGQGAVDEQFF.

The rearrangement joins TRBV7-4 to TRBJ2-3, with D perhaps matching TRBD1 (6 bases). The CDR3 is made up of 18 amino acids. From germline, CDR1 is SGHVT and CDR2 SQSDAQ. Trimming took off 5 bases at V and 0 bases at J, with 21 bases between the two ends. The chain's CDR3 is CASSPHGGPCSSTDTQYF. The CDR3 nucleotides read TGTGCCAGCAGCCCTCATGGGGGCCCCTGCTCTAGCACAGATACGCAGTATTTT.

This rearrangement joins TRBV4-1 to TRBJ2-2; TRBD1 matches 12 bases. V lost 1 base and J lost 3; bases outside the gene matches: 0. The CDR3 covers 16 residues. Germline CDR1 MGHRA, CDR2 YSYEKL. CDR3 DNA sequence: TGCGCCAGCAGCCAAGGGGACAGGGGGCACACCGGGGAGCTGTTTTTT. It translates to CASSQGDRGHTGELFF.

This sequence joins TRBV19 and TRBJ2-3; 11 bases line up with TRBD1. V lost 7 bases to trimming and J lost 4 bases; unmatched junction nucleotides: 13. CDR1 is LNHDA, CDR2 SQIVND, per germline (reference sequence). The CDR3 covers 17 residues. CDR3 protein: CASTPLWGGQGADTQYF. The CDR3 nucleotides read TGTGCCAGTACCCCTTTATGGGGGGGACAGGGGGCAGATACGCAGTATTTT.

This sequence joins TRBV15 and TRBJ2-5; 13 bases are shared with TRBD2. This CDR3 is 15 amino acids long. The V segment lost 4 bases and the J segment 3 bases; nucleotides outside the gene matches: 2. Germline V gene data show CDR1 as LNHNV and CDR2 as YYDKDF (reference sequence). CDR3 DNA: TGTGCCACCAGCATAGGGACTAGCGGGAAAGAGACCCAGTACTTC. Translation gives CATSIGTSGKETQYF.

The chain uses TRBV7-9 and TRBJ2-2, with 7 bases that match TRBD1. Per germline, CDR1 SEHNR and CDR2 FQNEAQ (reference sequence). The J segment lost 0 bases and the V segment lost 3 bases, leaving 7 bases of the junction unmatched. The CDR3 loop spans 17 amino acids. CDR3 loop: CASSFSRQGPNTGELFF. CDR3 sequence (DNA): TGTGCCAGCAGCTTCTCCAGACAGGGCCCGAACACCGGGGAGCTGTTTTTT.

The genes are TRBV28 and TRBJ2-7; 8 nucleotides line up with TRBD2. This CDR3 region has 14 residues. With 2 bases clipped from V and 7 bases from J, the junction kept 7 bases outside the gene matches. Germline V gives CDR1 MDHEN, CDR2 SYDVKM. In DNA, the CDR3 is TGTGCCAGCAGTTTAGGGACTAGGATGGAGGAGCAGTACTTC. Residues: CASSLGTRMEEQYF.

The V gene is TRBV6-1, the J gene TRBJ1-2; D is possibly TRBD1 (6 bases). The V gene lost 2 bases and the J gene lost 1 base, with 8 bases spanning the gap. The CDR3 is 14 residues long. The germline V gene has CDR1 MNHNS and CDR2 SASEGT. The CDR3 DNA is TGTGCCAGCAGTGAATTACAGGGTAACTATGGCTACACCTTC. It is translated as CASSELQGNYGYTF.

In DNA, the CDR3 is TGTGCCAGCTCAGACAGGACAGGGGGCAATCAGCCCCAGCATTTT. It specifies CASSDRTGGNQPQHF. The chain is built from TRBV18 and TRBJ1-5, with TRBD1 matching over 9 bases. This CDR3 has 15 amino acids. Germline values: CDR1 KGHSH, CDR2 LQKENI. Losses at the gene ends were 5 bases for V and 2 bases for J; bases not matched to a gene: 4.